This TCR beta chain comes out of a study of OX40 agonist ivuxolimab in advanced cancers. Trimming took 6 bases from V and 5 from J; bases not matched to a gene: 12. From germline, CDR1 is LNHDA and CDR2 SQIVND (reference sequence). The CDR3 is 17 residues long. Sequenced by immunoSEQ multiplex PCR; TCRdb stores in-frame clones only, minus some. This sample has 30,000 to 40,000 clones; approximately 89% occur once, and the top ten carry less than 30%. This material consisted of CD4+ or CD8+ T cells sorted from blood, taken in a trial of the OX40 agonist ivuxolimab. V and J are TRBV19 and TRBJ2-1, with TRBD2 matching over 11 bases. The source of this sequence is an adult with an advanced solid tumor such as melanoma, head and neck, liver or kidney cancer. CDR3 DNA: TGTGCCAGTAGCCTTATTAACGGGACTAGCGGTGACAATGAGCAGTTCTTC. Translating gives CASSLINGTSGDNEQFF.